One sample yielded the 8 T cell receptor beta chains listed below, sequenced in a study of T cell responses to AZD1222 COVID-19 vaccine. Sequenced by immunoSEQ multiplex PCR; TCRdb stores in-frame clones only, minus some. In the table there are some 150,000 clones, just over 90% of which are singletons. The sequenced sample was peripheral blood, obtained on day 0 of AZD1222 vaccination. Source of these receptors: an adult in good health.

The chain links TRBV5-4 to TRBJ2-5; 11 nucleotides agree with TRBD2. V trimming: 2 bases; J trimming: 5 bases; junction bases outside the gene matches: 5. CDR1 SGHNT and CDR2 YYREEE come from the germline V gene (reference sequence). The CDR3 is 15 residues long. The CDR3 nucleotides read TGTGCCAGCAGCTTTAGCGGGAGGGCCGCGGAGACCCAGTACTTC. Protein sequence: CASSFSGRAAETQYF.

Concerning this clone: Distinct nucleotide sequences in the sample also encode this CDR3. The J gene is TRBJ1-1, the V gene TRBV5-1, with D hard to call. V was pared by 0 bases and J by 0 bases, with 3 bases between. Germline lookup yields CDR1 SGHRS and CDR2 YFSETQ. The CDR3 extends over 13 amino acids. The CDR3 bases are TGCGCCAGCAGCTTGGTAGTGAACACTGAAGCTTTCTTT. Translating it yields CASSLVVNTEAFF.

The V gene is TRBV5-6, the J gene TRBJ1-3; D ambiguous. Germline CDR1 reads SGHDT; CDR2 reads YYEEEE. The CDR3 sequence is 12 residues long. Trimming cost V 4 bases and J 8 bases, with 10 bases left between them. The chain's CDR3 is CASSRIGDTIYF. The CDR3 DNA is TGTGCCAGCAGCCGGATTGGGGACACCATATATTTT.

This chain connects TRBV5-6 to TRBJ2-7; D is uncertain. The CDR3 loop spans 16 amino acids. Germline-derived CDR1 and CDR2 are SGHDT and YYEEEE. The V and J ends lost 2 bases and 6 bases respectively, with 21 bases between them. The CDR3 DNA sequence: TGTGCCAGCAGCTTCACGTACACAACTCCACTATTCGAGCAGTACTTC. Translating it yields CASSFTYTTPLFEQYF.

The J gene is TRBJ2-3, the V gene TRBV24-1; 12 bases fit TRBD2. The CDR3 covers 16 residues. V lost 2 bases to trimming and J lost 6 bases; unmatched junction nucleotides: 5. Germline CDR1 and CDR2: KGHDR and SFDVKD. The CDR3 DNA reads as TGTGCCACCAGTGATTCTCTAGCGGGAGGGCCCGATACGCAGTATTTT. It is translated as CATSDSLAGGPDTQYF.

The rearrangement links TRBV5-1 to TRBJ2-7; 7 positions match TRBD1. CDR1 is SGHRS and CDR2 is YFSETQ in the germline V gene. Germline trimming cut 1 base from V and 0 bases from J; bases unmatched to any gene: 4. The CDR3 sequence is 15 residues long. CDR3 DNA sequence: TGCGCCAGCAGCTTGACCGGGACAGCCTCCTACGAGCAGTACTTC. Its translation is CASSLTGTASYEQYF.

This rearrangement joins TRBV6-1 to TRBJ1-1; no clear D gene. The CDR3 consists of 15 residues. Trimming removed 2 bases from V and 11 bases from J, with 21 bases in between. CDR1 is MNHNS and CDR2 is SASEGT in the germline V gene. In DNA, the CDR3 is TGTGCCAGCAGTGAACTCGTGGGTGCTTCCAGAAAGGCTTTCTTT. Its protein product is CASSELVGASRKAFF.

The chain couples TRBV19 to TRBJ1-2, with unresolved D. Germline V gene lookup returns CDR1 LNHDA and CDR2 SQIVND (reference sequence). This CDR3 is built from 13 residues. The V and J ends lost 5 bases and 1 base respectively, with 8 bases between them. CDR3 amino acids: CASSSAVNYGYTF. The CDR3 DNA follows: TGTGCCAGTAGTTCGGCCGTTAACTATGGCTACACCTTC.